These T cell receptor beta chains were read from a single sample in a study of blood T cell repertoires in COVID-19. TCRdb keeps only in-frame clones here, not all; method: immunoSEQ multiplex PCR. The sample records 300,000 to 400,000 clones, roughly 90% being singletons. Sequencing was done on a sample of peripheral blood. The receptor set was obtained from a man aged 25-40 years with COVID-19, enrolled during active disease. Both conserved end residues are part of each CDR3. A D gene is named only where the DNA matches it firmly. A row's size may be missing; if present it is once, few, many or a size class.

d_gene: .; v_gene: TRBV7-9; abundance: .; j_gene: TRBJ1-4; CDR3aa: CASSSPSGNEKLFF; CDR3nt: TGTGCCAGCAGCTCGCCTTCGGGTAATGAAAAACTGTTTTTT
d_gene: TRBD1; v_gene: TRBV3-1/TRBV3-2; abundance: many; j_gene: TRBJ1-6; CDR3aa: CASSPRDRGFYNSPLHF; CDR3nt: TGTGCCAGCAGCCCCCGGGACAGGGGATTTTATAATTCACCCCTCCACTTT
d_gene: .; v_gene: TRBV4-1; abundance: .; j_gene: TRBJ1-1; CDR3aa: CASSRGNTEAFF; CDR3nt: TGCGCCAGCAGCCGAGGGAACACTGAAGCTTTCTTT
d_gene: TRBD2; v_gene: TRBV5-1; abundance: .; j_gene: TRBJ2-5; CDR3aa: CASSTSRQETQYF; CDR3nt: TGCGCCTCCTCGACTAGCAGGCAAGAGACCCAGTACTTC
d_gene: .; v_gene: TRBV7-9; abundance: .; j_gene: TRBJ2-7; CDR3aa: CASSYSTSYEQYF; CDR3nt: TGTGCCAGCAGCTACTCGACATCCTACGAGCAGTACTTC
d_gene: .; v_gene: TRBV11-2; abundance: few; j_gene: TRBJ1-5; CDR3aa: CASSLVEFGQPQHF; CDR3nt: TGTGCCAGCAGCTTAGTAGAGTTTGGTCAGCCCCAGCATTTT
d_gene: TRBD1; v_gene: TRBV9; abundance: .; j_gene: TRBJ1-2; CDR3aa: CASSDPGQGAKSYGYTF; CDR3nt: TGTGCCAGCAGCGACCCGGGACAGGGGGCGAAGTCCTATGGCTACACCTTC
d_gene: .; v_gene: TRBV27; abundance: once; j_gene: TRBJ2-1; CDR3aa: CATGVEPYNEQFF; CDR3nt: TGTGCCACCGGAGTGGAGCCCTACAATGAGCAGTTCTTC
d_gene: TRBD2; v_gene: TRBV10-1; abundance: .; j_gene: TRBJ2-3; CDR3aa: CASSGTSGGSGDTQYF; CDR3nt: TGCGCCAGCAGTGGGACTAGCGGGGGGTCCGGAGATACGCAGTATTTT
d_gene: .; v_gene: TRBV6-1; abundance: .; j_gene: TRBJ2-1; CDR3aa: CASSEGDWSFYNEQFF; CDR3nt: TGTGCCAGCAGTGAAGGCGACTGGAGTTTCTACAATGAGCAGTTCTTC
d_gene: .; v_gene: TRBV24-1; abundance: .; j_gene: TRBJ1-1; CDR3aa: CATSRMRISHDTEAFF; CDR3nt: TGTGCCACCAGCCGGATGAGGATAAGTCATGACACTGAAGCTTTCTTT
d_gene: .; v_gene: TRBV5-1; abundance: .; j_gene: TRBJ1-1; CDR3aa: CASSFAGEGTEAFF; CDR3nt: TGCGCCAGCAGCTTCGCAGGGGAAGGGACTGAAGCTTTCTTT
d_gene: TRBD1; v_gene: TRBV7-2; abundance: .; j_gene: TRBJ1-2; CDR3aa: CASSVDRGWTVGYTF; CDR3nt: TGTGCCAGCAGCGTGGACAGGGGCTGGACTGTTGGCTACACCTTC
d_gene: TRBD2; v_gene: TRBV3-1/TRBV3-2; abundance: .; j_gene: TRBJ2-3; CDR3aa: CASRASGTNTDTQYF; CDR3nt: TGTGCCTCCAGGGCAAGCGGGACCAACACAGATACGCAGTATTTT
d_gene: .; v_gene: TRBV14; abundance: .; j_gene: TRBJ2-7; CDR3aa: CASSHAGYSYEQYF; CDR3nt: TGTGCCAGCAGCCACGCCGGGTACTCCTACGAGCAGTACTTC
d_gene: TRBD2; v_gene: TRBV9; abundance: .; j_gene: TRBJ2-7; CDR3aa: CASSLSGGAVSLREQYF; CDR3nt: TGTGCCAGCAGCCTTAGCGGGGGGGCCGTTTCCCTTAGGGAGCAGTACTTC
d_gene: TRBD1; v_gene: TRBV30; abundance: .; j_gene: TRBJ1-2; CDR3aa: CAWSRKQGAEGYTF; CDR3nt: TGTGCCTGGAGCCGTAAACAGGGGGCGGAGGGCTACACCTTC
d_gene: TRBD1; v_gene: TRBV10-3; abundance: .; j_gene: TRBJ1-5; CDR3aa: CAISGTGQGEQPQHF; CDR3nt: TGTGCCATCAGTGGAACGGGACAGGGGGAACAGCCCCAGCATTTT
d_gene: .; v_gene: TRBV7-3; abundance: .; j_gene: TRBJ2-3; CDR3aa: CASSLTYSSGTDTQYF; CDR3nt: TGTGCCAGCAGCTTAACGTATTCAAGCGGCACAGATACGCAGTATTTT
d_gene: TRBD1; v_gene: TRBV28; abundance: .; j_gene: TRBJ1-2; CDR3aa: CASSLPGQVTSSYGYTF; CDR3nt: TGTGCCAGCAGTTTACCGGGACAGGTAACCTCGAGCTATGGCTACACCTTC
d_gene: TRBD1; v_gene: TRBV27; abundance: .; j_gene: TRBJ1-6; CDR3aa: CASSLGGTGALSSYNSPLHF; CDR3nt: TGTGCCAGCAGTTTAGGGGGAACAGGGGCGCTTAGCTCCTATAATTCACCCCTCCACTTT
d_gene: TRBD1; v_gene: TRBV29-1; abundance: .; j_gene: TRBJ1-4; CDR3aa: CSAGQGEKLFF; CDR3nt: TGCAGCGCCGGACAGGGGGAAAAACTGTTTTTT
d_gene: .; v_gene: TRBV4-1; abundance: .; j_gene: TRBJ1-5; CDR3aa: CASSQEGTANQPQHF; CDR3nt: TGCGCCAGCAGCCAAGAAGGAACAGCCAATCAGCCCCAGCATTTT
d_gene: .; v_gene: TRBV2; abundance: .; j_gene: TRBJ1-2; CDR3aa: CASSVSGDGYTF; CDR3nt: TGTGCCAGCAGTGTATCAGGGGATGGCTACACCTTC
d_gene: .; v_gene: TRBV30; abundance: .; j_gene: TRBJ1-1; CDR3aa: CAWSVSEGTEAFF; CDR3nt: TGTGCCTGGAGTGTAAGTGAGGGCACTGAAGCTTTCTTT
d_gene: TRBD1; v_gene: TRBV10-1; abundance: once; j_gene: TRBJ1-5; CDR3aa: CASSDHRQGNHQPQHF; CDR3nt: TGCGCCAGCAGTGATCATCGACAGGGCAACCATCAGCCCCAGCATTTT
d_gene: TRBD1; v_gene: TRBV7-7; abundance: .; j_gene: TRBJ1-4; CDR3aa: CASSKDRGDEKLFF; CDR3nt: TGTGCCAGCAGCAAAGACAGGGGAGATGAAAAACTGTTTTTT
d_gene: .; v_gene: TRBV18; abundance: .; j_gene: TRBJ2-2; CDR3aa: CASSQQAPANTGELFF; CDR3nt: TGTGCCAGCTCACAACAGGCCCCCGCGAACACCGGGGAGCTGTTTTTT
d_gene: .; v_gene: TRBV19; abundance: .; j_gene: TRBJ1-1; CDR3aa: CASDPATDRNTEAFF; CDR3nt: TGTGCCAGTGACCCGGCGACAGACAGGAACACTGAAGCTTTCTTT
d_gene: .; v_gene: TRBV2; abundance: .; j_gene: TRBJ1-1; CDR3aa: CASFRENTEAFF; CDR3nt: TGTGCCAGCTTCCGGGAGAACACTGAAGCTTTCTTT
d_gene: TRBD1; v_gene: TRBV15; abundance: few; j_gene: TRBJ1-5; CDR3aa: CATSRGTGDNQPQHF; CDR3nt: TGTGCCACCAGCCGGGGGACAGGGGACAATCAGCCCCAGCATTTT
d_gene: TRBD1; v_gene: TRBV7-3; abundance: few; j_gene: TRBJ2-7; CDR3aa: CASSTTGGGGEQYF; CDR3nt: TGTGCCAGCAGCACCACAGGGGGTGGTGGCGAGCAGTACTTC
d_gene: TRBD1; v_gene: TRBV30; abundance: .; j_gene: TRBJ1-2; CDR3aa: CAWSLETGAPYGYTF; CDR3nt: TGTGCCTGGAGTTTAGAGACAGGGGCCCCATATGGCTACACCTTC
d_gene: .; v_gene: TRBV19; abundance: once; j_gene: TRBJ2-1; CDR3aa: CASSEIGDNEQFF; CDR3nt: TGTGCCAGTAGTGAAATAGGGGACAATGAGCAGTTCTTC
d_gene: TRBD1; v_gene: TRBV7-2; abundance: .; j_gene: TRBJ1-2; CDR3aa: CASSLPGQTGAPDGYTF; CDR3nt: TGTGCCAGCAGCCTTCCGGGACAGACGGGCGCCCCAGATGGCTACACCTTC
d_gene: TRBD2; v_gene: TRBV27; abundance: .; j_gene: TRBJ2-1; CDR3aa: CASTGTSGTNEQFF; CDR3nt: TGTGCCAGCACCGGGACTAGCGGGACCAATGAGCAGTTCTTC
d_gene: .; v_gene: TRBV7-9; abundance: .; j_gene: TRBJ2-5; CDR3aa: CASSPRRAEETQYF; CDR3nt: TGTGCCAGCAGCCCCAGGAGGGCCGAAGAGACCCAGTACTTC
d_gene: TRBD2; v_gene: TRBV5-1; abundance: .; j_gene: TRBJ2-2; CDR3aa: CASSRGTSGRAGELFF; CDR3nt: TGCGCCAGCAGCAGAGGGACTAGCGGGAGGGCCGGGGAGCTGTTTTTT
d_gene: .; v_gene: TRBV5-6; abundance: .; j_gene: TRBJ2-7; CDR3aa: CASSLINPYEQYF; CDR3nt: TGTGCCAGCAGCTTAATTAATCCCTACGAGCAGTACTTC
d_gene: .; v_gene: TRBV4-3; abundance: .; j_gene: TRBJ1-2; CDR3aa: CASSQGRDWSFYGYTF; CDR3nt: TGCGCCAGCAGCCAAGGCAGGGACTGGAGTTTCTATGGCTACACCTTC
d_gene: .; v_gene: TRBV10-1; abundance: .; j_gene: TRBJ2-7; CDR3aa: CATTYTYRRTYEQYF; CDR3nt: TGCGCCACTACTTACACGTACCGGAGGACCTACGAGCAGTACTTC
d_gene: TRBD2; v_gene: TRBV5-4; abundance: .; j_gene: TRBJ2-3; CDR3aa: CASSFPSGLSTDTQYF; CDR3nt: TGTGCCAGCAGCTTTCCTAGCGGGTTGAGCACAGATACGCAGTATTTT
d_gene: .; v_gene: TRBV25-1; abundance: .; j_gene: TRBJ2-1; CDR3aa: CASRLTGMYNEQFF; CDR3nt: TGTGCCAGCAGATTGACAGGCATGTACAATGAGCAGTTCTTC